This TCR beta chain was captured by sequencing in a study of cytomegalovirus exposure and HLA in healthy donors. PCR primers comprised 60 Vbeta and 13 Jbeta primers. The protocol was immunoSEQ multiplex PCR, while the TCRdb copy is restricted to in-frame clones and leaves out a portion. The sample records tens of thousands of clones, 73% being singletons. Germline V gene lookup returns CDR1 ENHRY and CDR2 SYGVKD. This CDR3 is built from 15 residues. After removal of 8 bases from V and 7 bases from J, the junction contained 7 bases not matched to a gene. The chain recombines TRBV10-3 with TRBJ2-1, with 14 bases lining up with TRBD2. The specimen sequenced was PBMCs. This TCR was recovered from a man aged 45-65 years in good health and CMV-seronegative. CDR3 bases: TGTGCCATCGGCTTGACTAGCGGGGGGGAAAATGAGCAGTTCTTC. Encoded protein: CAIGLTSGGENEQFF.